This T cell receptor beta chain is from a study of T cell repertoires in ileal Crohn's disease. Background on the study: Patients had a median 7.9-year disease duration, and over 30% were active smokers.

The CDR3 covers 16 residues. Germline assignment: CDR1 KGHSH and CDR2 LQKENI. V was pared by 6 bases and J by 6 bases, with 9 bases of the junction left unmatched. Study outcomes and limitations: Compared with non-smokers, active smokers at surgery showed more clonal expansions. Clonality above 26.8% at surgery always came with endoscopic recurrence.

TCRB immunosequencing input was 400 to 650 nanograms of biopsy DNA per sample. The method was immunoSEQ multiplex PCR; TCRdb's version includes in-frame clones alone and lacks a portion of them. The data show about 7,400 clones, 81% seen once. This clone was detected a few times. Antigen: not known. The rearrangement links TRBV18 to TRBJ2-2, with 11 positions matching TRBD1. The specimen was ileal tissue. This receptor was taken from an adult with Crohn's disease. Here the CDR3 DNA reads TGTGCCAGCTCCCACACCGGGACAGGGGGATCCGGGGAGCTGTTTTTT. Residues: CASSHTGTGGSGELFF.